The present T cell receptor (beta chain) was sequenced within a study of T cell repertoires in cytomegalovirus infection. Study details: Public signatures in TCR beta pointed to CMV infection and matching HLA type. Overall study results and limits: Identification of carriers of CMV plus the relevant HLA was achieved through cumulative public TCR beta family frequency. Ex vivo, HLA-C-restricted CMV-specific TCR beta clonotypes prevailed over the rest of the response.

TCRdb re-analysed the reads in MiXCR, keeping a single row per CDR3 protein. The profile covers hundreds of thousands of distinct CDR3 sequences, with roughly 26% appearing a single time and less than 10% taken by the ten largest. On this clonotype itself: Its antigen remains unknown.

With 4 bases clipped from V and 5 bases from J, the junction kept 9 bases outside the gene matches. The V gene's germline CDR1 is DFQATT and CDR2 SNEGSKA (reference sequence). This CDR3 is 14 amino acids long. The sample taken for sequencing was CD8+ T cells from PBMCs. This chain uses TRBV20-1 with TRBJ2-3; 7 positions agree with TRBD1. The TCR was taken from a human donor in good health (CMV status not recorded). Some clones in this sample may be carry-over from other donors' samples. In nucleotides, the CDR3 is TGCAGTGCTACCCCTACGACAGGGAAAGATACGCAGTATTTT. This gives the protein CSATPTTGKDTQYF.